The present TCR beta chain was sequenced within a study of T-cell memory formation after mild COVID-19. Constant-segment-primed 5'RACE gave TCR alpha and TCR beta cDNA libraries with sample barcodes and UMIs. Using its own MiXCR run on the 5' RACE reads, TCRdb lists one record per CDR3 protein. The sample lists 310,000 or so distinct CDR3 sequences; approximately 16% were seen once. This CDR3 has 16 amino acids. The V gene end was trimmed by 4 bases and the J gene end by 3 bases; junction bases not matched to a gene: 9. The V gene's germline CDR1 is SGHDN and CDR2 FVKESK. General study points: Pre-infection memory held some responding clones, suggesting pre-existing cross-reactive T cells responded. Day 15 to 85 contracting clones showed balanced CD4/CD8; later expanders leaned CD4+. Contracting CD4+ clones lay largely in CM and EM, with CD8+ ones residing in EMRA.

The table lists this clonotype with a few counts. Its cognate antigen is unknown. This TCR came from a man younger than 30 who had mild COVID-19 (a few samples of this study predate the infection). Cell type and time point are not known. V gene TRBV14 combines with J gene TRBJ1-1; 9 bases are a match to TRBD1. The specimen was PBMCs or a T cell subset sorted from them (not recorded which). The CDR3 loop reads CASSLLTRDRDTEAFF. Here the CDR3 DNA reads TGTGCCAGCAGCCTACTCACTCGGGACAGGGACACTGAAGCTTTCTTT.